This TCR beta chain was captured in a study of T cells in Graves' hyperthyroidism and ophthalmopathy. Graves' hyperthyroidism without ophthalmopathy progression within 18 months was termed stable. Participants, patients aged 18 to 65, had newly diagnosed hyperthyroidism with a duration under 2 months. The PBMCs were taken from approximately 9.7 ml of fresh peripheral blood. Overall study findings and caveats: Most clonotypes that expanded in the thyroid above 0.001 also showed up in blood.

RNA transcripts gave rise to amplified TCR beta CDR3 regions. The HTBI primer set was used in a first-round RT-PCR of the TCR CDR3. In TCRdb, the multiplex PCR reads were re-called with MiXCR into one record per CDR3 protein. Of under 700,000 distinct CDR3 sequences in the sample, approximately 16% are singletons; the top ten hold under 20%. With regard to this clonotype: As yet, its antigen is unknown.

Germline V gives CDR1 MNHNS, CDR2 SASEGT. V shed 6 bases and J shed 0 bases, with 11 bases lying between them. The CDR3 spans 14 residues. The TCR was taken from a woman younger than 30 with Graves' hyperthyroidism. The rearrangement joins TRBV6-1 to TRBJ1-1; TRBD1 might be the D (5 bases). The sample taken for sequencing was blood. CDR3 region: CASRETAMNTEAFF. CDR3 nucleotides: TGTGCCAGCAGGGAGACAGCAATGAACACTGAAGCTTTCTTT.